A single sample gave rise to the 22 T cell receptor beta chains below, sequenced in a study of T-cell memory formation after mild COVID-19. TCRdb passed the 5' RACE reads through MiXCR, listing each CDR3 protein once. The data contain some 250,000 distinct CDR3 sequences, about a sixth of them singletons. The sequenced sample consisted of PBMCs or a T cell subset sorted from them (not recorded which). The source is a man between 18 and 29 years old who had mild COVID-19 (a few samples of this study predate the infection). Cell type and time point are not known.

The rearrangement uses TRBV3-1 and TRBJ1-2; D not certain. CDR1 and CDR2 (germline): LGHDT, YNNKEL (reference sequence). The CDR3 is 14 residues long. Between the trimmed V and J ends, which lost 3 bases and 8 bases, there was a span of 16 bases. CDR3 coding DNA: TGTGCCAGCAGCCAGCAGACTCGTCTGGGGGGCTACACCTTC. Its translation: CASSQQTRLGGYTF.

The table lists this clonotype with a few counts. The chain joins TRBV20-1 to TRBJ2-5, with 8 bases matching TRBD1. V gave up 4 bases and J gave up 7 bases; unmatched junction bases: 14. The CDR3 loop spans 15 amino acids. CDR1 is DFQATT and CDR2 is SNEGSKA in the germline V gene (reference sequence). CDR3 residues: CSAISGTGIKGTQYF. The CDR3 DNA reads as TGCAGTGCTATTTCAGGGACAGGTATAAAGGGGACCCAGTACTTC.

This chain links TRBV7-9 with TRBJ1-3; possibly TRBD1 for D (6 bases). Trimming left V 5 bases short and J 8 bases short, with 13 bases between. Per the germline V gene, CDR1 is SEHNR and CDR2 is FQNEAQ (reference sequence). The CDR3 spans 13 residues. The CDR3 loop reads CASSTGQKDTIYF. CDR3 nucleotide sequence: TGTGCCAGCAGCACCGGACAGAAAGACACCATATATTTT.

In this sample, this clonotype turned up a few times. The rearrangement uses TRBV3-1 and TRBJ2-5; D perhaps matches TRBD2 (7 bases). Trimming removed 3 bases from V and 7 bases from J, with 21 bases in between. This CDR3 is 16 amino acids long. Germline V gene sequence: CDR1 LGHDT, CDR2 YNNKEL (reference sequence). This chain's CDR3 is CASSHRGGGPTGTQYF. The CDR3 coding sequence is TGTGCCAGCAGCCACCGCGGGGGCGGTCCCACGGGGACCCAGTACTTC.

This clonotype has only a few counts. The rearrangement links TRBV7-8 to TRBJ2-7; 13 positions match TRBD2. V lost 4 bases to trimming and J lost 1 base; unmatched junction nucleotides: 7. Germline CDR1 and CDR2: SGHVS and FQNEAQ. This CDR3 spans 17 amino acids. CDR3 nucleotides: TGTGCCAGCAGCTCGAGACTAGCGGGGGGAATTTCCTACGAGCAGTACTTC. This sequence encodes CASSSRLAGGISYEQYF.

The V call is TRBV4-1, the J call TRBJ2-7, with D perhaps matching TRBD1 (6 bases). Germline loops: CDR1 MGHRA, CDR2 YSYEKL. V dropped 1 base and J dropped 4 bases, with 8 bases sitting between them. The CDR3 is 13 residues long. The CDR3 DNA reads TGCGCCAGCAGCCAAGCAGGGGATTACGAGCAGTACTTC. Its translation is CASSQAGDYEQYF.

The rearrangement uses TRBV2 and TRBJ1-1; maybe TRBD1 (6 bases). There are 14 residues in the CDR3. Germline CDR1 is SNHLY and CDR2 is FYNNEI. V shed 7 bases and J shed 7 bases, with 19 bases lying between them. This chain's CDR3 is CASMEGDAVLEAFF. CDR3 DNA sequence: TGTGCCAGCATGGAGGGGGACGCGGTCCTTGAAGCTTTCTTT.

This clonotype was observed a handful of times. This chain joins TRBV7-6 and TRBJ2-5; D might be TRBD2 (6 bases). The CDR3 consists of 16 residues. Germline V lookup: CDR1 SGHVS, CDR2 FNYEAQ. Trimming cost V 0 bases and J 2 bases, with 13 bases left between them. CDR3 residues: CASSLAQGLTQETQYF. CDR3 sequence (DNA): TGTGCCAGCAGCTTAGCGCAAGGACTAACTCAAGAGACCCAGTACTTC.

This clonotype turned up a few times. Here the CDR3 reads CASSYYRPAGARTDTQYF. The DNA for the CDR3 is TGTGCCAGCAGTTACTATAGGCCCGCGGGGGCCCGCACAGATACGCAGTATTTT. The chain joins TRBV6-6 to TRBJ2-3, with a weak D call TRBD2 (7 bases). CDR1 MNHNY and CDR2 SVGAGI come from the germline V gene (reference sequence). The CDR3 is made up of 18 amino acids. V gave up 1 base and J gave up 1 base, with 18 bases separating them.

This clonotype was counted a few times. The V call is TRBV13, the J call TRBJ2-1; TRBD2 matches 13 bases. V lost 8 bases, J lost 5 bases, and 12 bases stayed unmatched. Germline V gene data show CDR1 as PRHDT and CDR2 as FYEKMQ (reference sequence). The CDR3 consists of 17 residues. CDR3 bases: TGTGCCAGCGGGAGATCGACTAGCGGGGGGCGAAACAATGAGCAGTTCTTC. Translation: CASGRSTSGGRNNEQFF.

The rearrangement joins TRBV4-1 to TRBJ1-5, with TRBD1 matching over 8 bases. The CDR3 extends over 15 amino acids. Germline V CDR1 and CDR2: MGHRA, YSYEKL. Trimming at V came to 0 bases and at J to 7 bases, leaving 5 bases not matched to a gene. CDR3 in DNA: TGCGCCAGCAGCCAAGAATCAGGGGGCGCACAGCCCCAGCATTTT. Translation: CASSQESGGAQPQHF.

The chain couples TRBV3-1 to TRBJ2-5, with 8 bases that match TRBD2. This CDR3 spans 14 amino acids. V lost 3 bases and J lost 5; bases outside the gene matches: 5. The germline CDR1 and CDR2 sequences are LGHDT and YNNKEL (reference sequence). The CDR3 spells CASSQRGGTETQYF. For the CDR3, the DNA is TGTGCCAGCAGCCAGCGCGGGGGGACGGAGACCCAGTACTTC.

This clonotype was seen repeatedly, ten times or more. V usage is TRBV5-1 and J usage is TRBJ2-1; D gene uncertain. V was shortened by 4 bases and J by 9 bases, with 14 bases between the two germline ends. Germline CDR1 is SGHRS and CDR2 is YFSETQ. This CDR3 has 13 residues. CDR3 in DNA: TGCGCCAGCAGCCGTGTTCTAGTGGGTGAGCAGTTCTTC. Its translation: CASSRVLVGEQFF.

The chain couples TRBV7-2 to TRBJ2-1; D unresolved. Deletions cut 0 bases from V and 2 bases from J, with 8 bases between. Germline CDR1 and CDR2: SGHTA and FQGNSA. The CDR3 is 15 residues long. CDR3 sequence: CASSLAMAAYNEQFF. The DNA of the CDR3 is TGTGCCAGCAGCTTAGCGATGGCAGCCTACAATGAGCAGTTCTTC.

CDR3 amino acids: CASSQAHLGLPREDTQYF. The CDR3 DNA reads as TGCGCCAGCAGCCAGGCCCACCTGGGATTGCCGAGGGAGGATACGCAGTATTTT. The J gene is TRBJ2-3, the V gene TRBV4-1, with D perhaps TRBD2 (5 bases). Trimming left V 3 bases short and J 6 bases short, with 25 bases between. The germline CDR1 and CDR2 sequences are MGHRA and YSYEKL. The CDR3 runs to 18 residues.

This chain links TRBV6-5 with TRBJ2-5; D might be TRBD2 (5 bases). V lost 6 bases and J 0 bases, leaving 17 bases between the germline ends. The CDR3 has 16 residues. CDR1 MNHEY and CDR2 SVGAGI come from the germline V gene. CDR3: CASSIAKRADQETQYF. The CDR3 DNA reads as TGTGCCAGCAGCATAGCTAAGAGGGCCGACCAAGAGACCCAGTACTTC.

This clonotype was seen only a few times. The chain links TRBV9 to TRBJ2-7; 9 nucleotides agree with TRBD1. CDR3 length: 13 residues. V lost 3 bases to trimming and J lost 6 bases; unmatched junction nucleotides: 4. Germline V gene lookup returns CDR1 SGDLS and CDR2 YYNGEE. CDR3: CASSEQGASEQYF. CDR3 bases: TGTGCCAGCAGCGAACAGGGGGCGAGCGAGCAGTACTTC.

This clonotype showed up just a few times. The chain is built from TRBV25-1 and TRBJ2-2, with a possible D match to TRBD2 (7 bases). The V end lost 0 bases, the J end lost 1 base, and 12 bases lay between the germline ends. The CDR3 loop spans 17 amino acids. Looked up from germline, CDR1 is MGHDK and CDR2 is SYGVNS. The CDR3 sequence is CASSEYRGRGNTGELFF. DNA for the CDR3: TGTGCCAGCAGTGAATATAGGGGGAGGGGGAACACCGGGGAGCTGTTTTTT.

This clonotype was observed a handful of times. This sequence joins TRBV20-1 and TRBJ2-5, with a weak D call TRBD2 (6 bases). The CDR3 has 12 amino acids. Germline CDR1 and CDR2: DFQATT and SNEGSKA (reference sequence). Trimming left V 4 bases short and J 2 bases short, with 8 bases between. CDR3 protein: CSAIGGQETQYF. The CDR3 nucleotides read TGCAGTGCTATCGGGGGTCAAGAGACCCAGTACTTC.

This clonotype came up a few times. V usage is TRBV11-3 and J usage is TRBJ2-1, with D perhaps matching TRBD2 (5 bases). The V gene lost 3 bases and the J gene lost 8 bases, with 14 bases spanning the gap. Germline values: CDR1 SGHNT, CDR2 YENEEA. This CDR3 contains 14 residues. The CDR3 DNA reads as TGTGCCAGCAGCTTCGGATCAGGAGGTTATGAGCAGTTCTTC. Translated, it gives CASSFGSGGYEQFF. Looking up the rest from reference TRBV11-3 and TRBJ2-1 gives the full variable domain: EAGVVQSPRYKIIEKKQPVAFWCNPISGHNTLYWYLQNLGQGPELLIRYENEEAVDDSQLPKDRFSAERLKGVDSTLKIQPAELGDSAVYLCASSFGSGGYEQFFGPGTRLTVL.

This clonotype was seen a few times. The CDR3 is CASSLGPGDYGYTF. CDR3 bases: TGTGCCAGCAGCTTAGGTCCGGGAGATTATGGCTACACCTTC. This chain links TRBV13 with TRBJ1-2; D gene uncertain. This CDR3 has 14 residues. V shed 0 bases and J shed 5 bases, with 10 bases lying between them. The germline CDR1 and CDR2 sequences are PRHDT and FYEKMQ (reference sequence). Full variable domain (outside the CDR3, taken from reference TRBV13 and TRBJ1-2): AAGVIQSPRHLIKEKRETATLKCYPIPRHDTVYWYQQGPGQDPQFLISFYEKMQSDKGSIPDRFSAQQFSDYHSELNMSSLELGDSALYFCASSLGPGDYGYTFGSGTRLTVV.

This clonotype was seen at least ten times. The chain uses TRBV12-3 or TRBV12-4 and TRBJ2-1, with TRBD2 matching over 9 bases. Trimming cost V 4 bases and J 5 bases; bases outside gene matches: 12. This CDR3 contains 17 residues. CDR3 in amino acids: CASSSTLGGGAHNEQFF. The CDR3 region has the DNA TGTGCCAGCAGTTCCACCCTAGGCGGGGGGGCCCACAATGAGCAGTTCTTC.